This record concerns one TCR beta chain sequence. Authors' analysis steps: Amplification of reference gene primers was used by the study to estimate nucleated cell counts. The repertoire was sequenced with immunoSEQ multiplex PCR; TCRdb's copy has only in-frame clones and lacks some. The V and J calls and the clone size are those of that table, but D and trimming were determined from the DNA. The sample lists about 260,000 clones, 80% to 95% occurring once. Germline lookup yields CDR1 KGHSH and CDR2 LQKENI. V lost 5 bases and J lost 3; bases outside the gene matches: 4. This CDR3 comprises 15 residues. This entry belongs to a study of blood T cell repertoires in COVID-19. The wider study: The study drew acute and convalescent COVID-19 samples from the United States, Italy and Spain. T cells, B-cell-depleted T cells, or PBMCs provided the cDNA or gDNA that served as material.

Material for sequencing was peripheral blood. The receptor was isolated from a young adult with COVID-19, enrolled during active disease. This chain uses TRBV18 with TRBJ1-4, with TRBD1 matching 9 bases. The CDR3 sequence is CASSSQGAANEKLFF. The CDR3 coding sequence is TGTGCCAGCTCATCACAGGGGGCAGCTAATGAAAAACTGTTTTTT.